This T cell receptor (beta chain) was obtained from a study of control samples from healthy donors and cancer patients. The germline CDR1 and CDR2 sequences are SGHRS and YFSETQ. This CDR3 region has 17 residues. V lost 4 bases and J lost 5; bases outside the gene matches: 13. The assay was immunoSEQ multiplex PCR, and TCRdb's table has in-frame clones only and misses some. The sample consists of 100,000 to 150,000 clones, roughly 90% of them appearing once. Sequences were obtained from blood. The sequence was obtained from a man between 18 and 29 years old in good health. The chain employs TRBV5-1 and TRBJ2-1, with TRBD2 matching over 9 bases. The CDR3 DNA reads TGCGCCAGCAGCCCCCGAGGTAGCGGGAGTATAGACAATGAGCAGTTCTTC. This translates into CASSPRGSGSIDNEQFF.